This T cell receptor (beta chain) appears in the sequencing data of a study of shared clonotypes between healthy human individuals. Study results and caveats: Richness estimates generally favored naive over memory subsets.

As concerns this clone: Its matching antigen is unknown. At the DNA level, this CDR3 is encoded by other sequences in the same sample as well.

The trim removed 1 base at V and 3 bases at J, leaving 4 bases unmatched. The CDR3 totals 16 residues. The germline gives CDR1 MDHEN, CDR2 SYDVKM. The table came from immunoSEQ multiplex PCR; TCRdb's copy has only in-frame clones and leaves some out. The sample lists approximately 1,500,000 clones, roughly 96% occurring once. This clonotype originated in a man aged 25-45 years in good health. This chain joins TRBV28 and TRBJ2-1, with TRBD2 identical over 9 bases. Input material: naive CD4+ T cells sorted from blood. The subset here: CD45RA+ positively selected. CDR3 amino acids: CASSLSGLADYNEQFF. As DNA, the CDR3 is TGTGCCAGCAGTTTATCGGGACTAGCAGACTACAATGAGCAGTTCTTC.